The 21 T cell receptor beta chains given below trace back to one sample, sequenced in a study of PD-1 blockade in classical Hodgkin lymphoma. Time point noted: cycle 4 day 1 (C4D1), after less than seven weeks of nivolumab. All patients experienced relapse after autologous stem cell transplantation, and brentuximab vedotin exposure was variable. Measured with immunoSEQ multiplex PCR; TCRdb has only the in-frame clones, and not every one. The profile shows roughly 100,000 clones, about nine tenths of them singletons. The source was peripheral blood mononuclear cells (PBMCs), collected before the fourth cycle of nivolumab. These TCRs come from a human donor with classical Hodgkin lymphoma.

V and J are TRBV30 and TRBJ2-2; D is unclear. V lost 3 bases to trimming and J lost 6 bases, with 17 bases between them. The germline V gene encodes CDR1 GTSNPN and CDR2 SVGIG (reference sequence). CDR3 size: 15 residues. CDR3 amino acids: CAWSSSGRPAGELFF. The CDR3 DNA reads as TGTGCCTGGAGCTCGAGTGGCAGGCCGGCCGGGGAGCTGTTTTTT.

The rearrangement joins TRBV7-9 to TRBJ2-3, with TRBD2 matching 11 bases. Per germline, CDR1 SEHNR and CDR2 FQNEAQ (reference sequence). This CDR3 region has 15 residues. V lost 3 bases to trimming and J lost 3 bases; unmatched junction nucleotides: 2. CDR3 nucleotide sequence: TGTGCCAGCAGCTTGTTAGCGGGAGGGACAGATACGCAGTATTTT. Protein sequence: CASSLLAGGTDTQYF. Based on the CDR3 plus reference TRBV7-9 and TRBJ2-3, the full variable domain is DTGVSQNPRHKITKRGQNVTFRCDPISEHNRLYWYRQTLGQGPEFLTYFQNEAQLEKSRLLSDRFSAERPKGSFSTLEIQRTEQGDSAMYLCASSLLAGGTDTQYFGPGTRLTVL.

The V call is TRBV6-5, the J call TRBJ1-5; a possible D gene is TRBD1 (5 bases). Trimming shortened V by 2 bases and J by 4 bases, and 12 bases separated the two germline ends. Germline-derived CDR1 and CDR2 are MNHEY and SVGAGI. This CDR3 spans 15 amino acids. The CDR3 DNA sequence: TGTGCCAGCAGTTACAGGGGTAGCGGAAATCAGCCCCAGCATTTT. It codes for CASSYRGSGNQPQHF.

This chain joins TRBV6-1 and TRBJ2-2, with 7 positions matching TRBD1. CDR1 and CDR2 (germline): MNHNS, SASEGT. After removal of 6 bases from V and 0 bases from J, the junction contained 4 bases not matched to a gene. The CDR3 spans 15 residues. In nucleotides, the CDR3 is TGTGCCAGCAGGTGGGGACAGACGAACACCGGGGAGCTGTTTTTT. Translation gives CASRWGQTNTGELFF.

The chain employs TRBV25-1 and TRBJ1-1; tentatively, D is TRBD1 (5 bases). Germline CDR1 is MGHDK and CDR2 is SYGVNS. Trimming stripped 4 bases from V and 6 bases from J, with 21 bases between. This CDR3 comprises 16 residues. CDR3 coding DNA: TGTGCCAGCAGTGCAACTCGCGGGGGGTTTGGCGCTGAAGCTTTCTTT. Amino acid sequence: CASSATRGGFGAEAFF.

J is TRBJ1-5 and V is TRBV2; D not resolved. CDR1 and CDR2 (germline): SNHLY, FYNNEI. Trimming pared 2 bases from V and 9 bases from J, leaving 11 bases between. The CDR3 is made up of 13 amino acids. In DNA, the CDR3 is TGTGCCAGCAGTGAATTGGGCCGGGCGCCCCAGCATTTT. Encoded protein: CASSELGRAPQHF.

About this clone: Germline is not matched at one junction end, which may reflect a read error. This chain links TRBV11-2 with TRBJ1-2; TRBD1 is a possible D gene (5 bases). This CDR3 contains 10 residues. Germline V gene data show CDR1 as SGHAT and CDR2 as FQNNGV. The CDR3 is CASSKKGASF. The CDR3 bases are TGTGCCAGCAGCAAAAAAGGGGCCAGCTTC.

Turning to this clone: This same CDR3 is encoded by further DNA sequences in the sample. This chain connects TRBV19 to TRBJ2-2, with D unresolved. Germline V lookup: CDR1 LNHDA, CDR2 SQIVND (reference sequence). The CDR3 has 15 residues. V was trimmed by 3 bases and J by 2 bases, leaving 10 bases between them. CDR3 region: CASSIVRPNTGELFF. CDR3 bases: TGTGCCAGTAGTATCGTCAGGCCAAACACCGGGGAGCTGTTTTTT.

A single count supports this clone. The chain links TRBV29-1 to TRBJ1-2, with unresolved D. V lost 2 bases and J lost 5, with 9 bases in between. The CDR3 extends over 12 amino acids. CDR1 is SQVTM and CDR2 is ANQGSEA in the germline V gene. The CDR3 loop reads CSVEPGGYGYTF. The CDR3 nucleotides are TGCAGCGTTGAACCCGGCGGATATGGCTACACCTTC.

This clone has more than one count but fewer than ten. The chain has TRBV4-3 and TRBJ2-3, with D possibly TRBD2 on 5 matching bases. The length of the CDR3 is 17 residues. Germline-derived CDR1 and CDR2 are LGHNA and YSLEER. Trimming shortened V by 3 bases and J by 1 base, and 17 bases separated the two germline ends. CDR3 bases: TGCGCCAGCAGCCAGGGTAATTCGGGAACGGGCACAGATACGCAGTATTTT. It yields the protein CASSQGNSGTGTDTQYF.

The CDR3 spells CASSPATALGTDTQYF. Here the CDR3 DNA reads TGCGCCAGCAGCCCCGCGACAGCCCTCGGGACAGATACGCAGTATTTT. V is TRBV4-3 and J is TRBJ2-3, with D perhaps matching TRBD1 (5 bases). CDR3 size: 16 residues. The germline V and J ends were trimmed by 4 bases and 3 bases, with 17 bases remaining between them. The germline V gene encodes CDR1 LGHNA and CDR2 YSLEER.

The V gene is TRBV27, the J gene TRBJ1-1; D gene uncertain. Germline CDR1 reads MNHEY; CDR2 reads SMNVEV (reference sequence). The germline V and J ends were trimmed by 0 bases and 5 bases, with 16 bases remaining between them. The CDR3 sequence is 16 residues long. CDR3 sequence reads: CASSLSFRGGSTEAFF. CDR3 nucleotides: TGTGCCAGCAGTTTATCATTCCGGGGAGGATCGACTGAAGCTTTCTTT.

The genes are TRBV25-1 and TRBJ1-1; D is possibly TRBD1 (5 bases). This CDR3 region has 15 residues. The germline V gene has CDR1 MGHDK and CDR2 SYGVNS. Trimming took 4 bases from V and 1 from J, leaving 13 bases between them. The CDR3 coding sequence is TGTGCCAGCAGTGTGGACATTTCTCGGAACACTGAAGCTTTCTTT. Amino acids: CASSVDISRNTEAFF.

For the CDR3, the DNA is TGTGCCAGCAGTGATCCCCGACAGGCTGAAAAACTGTTTTTT. As protein: CASSDPRQAEKLFF. The chain uses TRBV25-1 and TRBJ1-4; possible D gene TRBD1, 6 bases. The V end was cut by 3 bases, the J end by 7 bases, with 12 bases between. CDR3 length: 14 residues. Germline assignment: CDR1 MGHDK and CDR2 SYGVNS.

The chain couples TRBV18 to TRBJ2-7; 10 bases are a match to TRBD2. CDR3 length: 14 residues. Germline V lookup: CDR1 KGHSH, CDR2 LQKENI. V lost 3 bases, J lost 4 bases, and 3 bases stayed unmatched. The CDR3 loop is CASSPKTSGYEQYF. DNA of the CDR3: TGTGCCAGCTCACCGAAGACTAGCGGGTACGAGCAGTACTTC.

The CDR3 spells CASSSLGQGALGDTEAFF. The CDR3 nucleotides read TGTGCCAGCAGCTCCCTCGGACAGGGGGCGTTGGGTGACACTGAAGCTTTCTTT. The rearrangement links TRBV13 to TRBJ1-1; 11 positions agree with TRBD1. The ends lost 4 bases at V and 3 bases at J; junction bases unmatched: 13. Germline V gene sequence: CDR1 PRHDT, CDR2 FYEKMQ (reference sequence). CDR3 length: 18 amino acids.

V usage is TRBV10-3 and J usage is TRBJ2-1, with D possibly matching TRBD2 (5 bases). Germline values: CDR1 ENHRY, CDR2 SYGVKD. The CDR3 has 12 amino acids. V was clipped by 2 bases and J by 10 bases, with 9 bases between them. The CDR3 is CAISEGAAEQFF. The CDR3 bases are TGTGCCATCAGTGAGGGAGCGGCCGAGCAGTTCTTC.

The V and J genes are TRBV28 and TRBJ2-1; TRBD1 matches at 11 bases. The CDR3 has 15 amino acids. V dropped 3 bases and J dropped 7; count of bases not matched to a gene: 5. Germline V gives CDR1 MDHEN, CDR2 SYDVKM. The CDR3 region is CASSLGQGGINEQFF. CDR3 coding DNA: TGTGCCAGCAGTTTGGGACAGGGGGGAATAAATGAGCAGTTCTTC.

The chain uses TRBV6-5 and TRBJ1-3; D gene ambiguous. The CDR3 spans 15 residues. Germline V CDR1 and CDR2: MNHEY, SVGAGI. The V end was cut by 7 bases, the J end by 0 bases, with 13 bases between. This chain's CDR3 is CASTLDGISGNTIYF. CDR3 bases: TGTGCCAGCACCCTCGACGGAATCTCTGGAAACACCATATATTTT.

This clone was seen once. The chain recombines TRBV19 with TRBJ1-2, with TRBD1 identical over 8 bases. CDR1 is LNHDA and CDR2 is SQIVND in the germline V gene (reference sequence). The V segment lost 6 bases and the J segment 5 bases; nucleotides outside the gene matches: 5. The CDR3 length is 13 residues. CDR3 residues: CASSSDRGYGYTF. DNA for the CDR3: TGTGCCAGTAGCTCAGACAGGGGTTATGGCTACACCTTC.

The chain couples TRBV6-5 to TRBJ1-2; the match to TRBD1 covers 12 bases. The V gene's germline CDR1 is MNHEY and CDR2 SVGAGI. The CDR3 is 14 residues long. V dropped 5 bases and J dropped 6; count of bases not matched to a gene: 4. The CDR3 bases are TGTGCCAGCAGTACGGGACAGGGGGCGCATGGCTACACCTTC. Protein: CASSTGQGAHGYTF.